The 4 T cell receptor beta chains in this list originate from one sample, sequenced in a study of shared clonotypes between healthy human individuals. Some clones are missing from TCRdb's copy, which holds only in-frame ones; the method was immunoSEQ multiplex PCR. The repertoire has around 240,000 clones, 60% to 70% of them found once; the top ten carry 8.5% to 14%. Sample: memory CD4+ T cells sorted from blood. Sample subset: CD45RA-negative fraction. These TCRs come from a man aged 25 to 40 in good health.

CDR3 bases: TGTGCCAGCAGTGGAGCTTTGTCGGGCGCCGCGGACAATGAGCAGTTCTTC. Translating gives CASSGALSGAADNEQFF. The chain carries TRBV6-1 and TRBJ2-1; D is ambiguous. V was shortened by 4 bases and J by 5 bases, with 21 bases between the two germline ends. This CDR3 has 17 amino acids. Looked up from germline, CDR1 is MNHNS and CDR2 is SASEGT.

This clone was recorded many times. The rearrangement links TRBV7-3 to TRBJ2-3; D gene uncertain. Germline values: CDR1 SGHTA, CDR2 FQGTGA. Trimming took off 2 bases at V and 2 bases at J, with 8 bases between the two ends. The CDR3 extends over 14 amino acids. This CDR3 is CASSLGSDTDTQYF. The CDR3 coding sequence is TGTGCCAGCAGCTTAGGATCGGACACAGATACGCAGTATTTT.

This sequence joins TRBV7-9 and TRBJ2-1; TRBD2 matches 14 bases. Germline loops: CDR1 SEHNR, CDR2 FQNEAQ (reference sequence). With V trimmed by 6 bases and J by 9 bases, 4 bases remained unmatched. This CDR3 has 14 amino acids. CDR3 DNA sequence: TGTGCCAGCAGGGGACTAGCGGGAGTAGGTGAGCAGTTCTTC. It yields the protein CASRGLAGVGEQFF.

CDR3 sequence (DNA): TGTGCCAGCGAGGGTTCCTACGAGCAGTACTTC. It yields the protein CASEGSYEQYF. The rearrangement links TRBV28 to TRBJ2-7; D is possibly TRBD2 (5 bases). The CDR3 extends over 11 amino acids. Trimming stripped 8 bases from V and 1 base from J, with 6 bases between. Germline CDR1 and CDR2: MDHEN and SYDVKM.